These 5 T cell receptor beta chains share one sample of origin, sequenced in a study of T cells after yellow fever vaccination. Each CDR3 protein gets one entry after TCRdb re-called the 5' RACE reads with MiXCR. The sample holds 300,000 to 400,000 distinct CDR3 sequences, 6.2% seen once. The sequencing used PBMCs, collected 5 days after the yellow fever booster vaccination. The receptors here all came from a man aged 25 to 40 who received the YFV17D yellow fever vaccine.

In this sample, this clonotype turned up many times. This rearrangement joins TRBV5-8 to TRBJ2-1, with a weak D call TRBD1 (6 bases). This CDR3 contains 17 residues. V was cut by 4 bases and J by 7 bases, with 24 bases left in between. In germline, CDR1 is SGHTS, CDR2 YDEGEE. The CDR3 loop reads CASSPGGVGTSYNEQFF. In DNA, the CDR3 is TGTGCCAGCAGCCCAGGCGGCGTGGGGACATCGTATAATGAGCAGTTCTTC.

The table lists this clonotype with many counts. The genes are TRBV5-1 and TRBJ1-6; D not resolved. CDR1 and CDR2 from the germline V gene are SGHRS and YFSETQ. The CDR3 sequence is 15 residues long. The ends were cut back, 0 bases at V and 5 bases at J, with 9 bases in the middle. CDR3 sequence reads: CASSLVAENNSPLHF. For the CDR3, the DNA is TGCGCCAGCAGCTTGGTGGCGGAAAATAATTCACCCCTCCACTTT.

There are a few counts of this clonotype. This chain connects TRBV29-1 to TRBJ1-2; D gene uncertain. Trimming cost V 2 bases and J 4 bases, with 11 bases left between them. The CDR3 is made up of 13 amino acids. Germline V gene data show CDR1 as SQVTM and CDR2 as ANQGSEA. The chain's CDR3 is CSVETGGGYGYTF. CDR3 nucleotides: TGCAGCGTTGAAACCGGAGGCGGCTATGGCTACACCTTC.

This clonotype appeared a few times. The gene calls are TRBV30 and TRBJ2-1, with a possible D match to TRBD2 (5 bases). The CDR3 consists of 11 residues. V lost 4 bases to trimming and J lost 11 bases, with 12 bases between them. Germline V gives CDR1 GTSNPN, CDR2 SVGIG (reference sequence). The CDR3 DNA reads as TGTGCCTGGACCACGGGAACCAAGCAGTTCTTC. It is translated as CAWTTGTKQFF. The entire variable domain, with the rest obtained from reference TRBV30 and TRBJ2-1, is as follows: SQTIHQWPATLVQPVGSPLSLECTVEGTSNPNLYWYRQAAGRGLQLLFYSVGIGQISSEVPQNLSASRPQDRQFILSSKKLLLSDSGFYLCAWTTGTKQFFGPGTRLTVL.

The rearrangement uses TRBV18 and TRBJ2-6; D is ambiguous. The CDR3 has 16 residues. Germline-derived CDR1 and CDR2 are KGHSH and LQKENI. V was shortened by 3 bases and J by 1 base, with 10 bases between the two germline ends. Here the CDR3 DNA reads TGTGCCAGCTCACCTGTTCGGAATTCTGGGGCCAACGTCCTGACTTTC. It translates to CASSPVRNSGANVLTF.